A single sample is the source of the 16 T cell receptor beta chains below, sequenced in a study of shared clonotypes between healthy human individuals. Sequencing used immunoSEQ multiplex PCR; TCRdb keeps in-frame clones, though not all of them. Of millions of clones in the sample, 90% to 95% were seen once. Sequenced: naive CD4+ T cells from PBMCs. The subset was: CD45RA+ positively selected. All receptors come from a man between 18 and 29 years old in good health. Some clones in this sample may be carry-over from other donors' samples.

The chain combines TRBV7-3 with TRBJ2-2; tentative D call: TRBD1 (6 bases). Germline V gene lookup returns CDR1 SGHTA and CDR2 FQGTGA. V lost 7 bases and J 6 bases, leaving 15 bases between the germline ends. The CDR3 is 14 residues long. CDR3 nucleotides: TGTGCCAGCATCAGGACAGTATACCCCGGGGAGCTGTTTTTT. Translated: CASIRTVYPGELFF. The full variable domain, with the rest looked up from reference TRBV7-3 and TRBJ2-2, is GAGVSQTPSNKVTEKGKYVELRCDPISGHTALYWYRQSLGQGPEFLIYFQGTGAADDSGLPNDRFFAVRPEGSVSTLKIQRTERGDSAVYLCASIRTVYPGELFFGEGSRLTVL.

This rearrangement joins TRBV7-3 to TRBJ2-2, with 7 bases matching TRBD2. Germline loops: CDR1 SGHTA, CDR2 FQGTGA. The CDR3 runs 15 residues. Trimming took 6 bases from V and 7 from J; bases not matched to a gene: 11. The CDR3 loop is CASRAPGLPDGELFF. The CDR3 nucleotides are TGTGCCAGCAGGGCGCCGGGACTACCCGACGGGGAGCTGTTTTTT.

J is TRBJ2-7 and V is TRBV5-6, with a tentative D call TRBD2 (5 bases). The CDR3 length is 15 residues. The V end was cut by 4 bases, the J end by 7 bases, with 21 bases between. CDR1 and CDR2 from the germline V gene are SGHDT and YYEEEE. The CDR3 sequence is CASSIRDRRVKEQYF. The CDR3 DNA reads as TGTGCCAGCAGCATCCGGGATCGGAGAGTTAAAGAGCAGTACTTC.

The chain joins TRBV29-1 to TRBJ1-1, with D maybe TRBD1 (5 bases). This CDR3 contains 15 residues. Per germline, CDR1 SQVTM and CDR2 ANQGSEA. The germline V and J ends were trimmed by 3 bases and 1 base, with 15 bases remaining between them. For the CDR3, the DNA is TGCAGCGTTGAGTCACGGGGCAGGAGGAACACTGAAGCTTTCTTT. Its translation: CSVESRGRRNTEAFF. Complete variable domain (other parts from reference TRBV29-1 and TRBJ1-1): SAVISQKPSRDICQRGTSLTIQCQVDSQVTMMFWYRQQPGQSLTLIATANQGSEATYESGFVIDKFPISRPNLTFSTLTVSNMSPEDSSIYLCSVESRGRRNTEAFFGQGTRLTVV.

The chain carries TRBV28 and TRBJ2-7; TRBD1 agrees at 7 bases. V lost 1 base, J lost 6 bases, and 12 bases stayed unmatched. CDR3 length equals 16 residues. Germline lookup yields CDR1 MDHEN and CDR2 SYDVKM. CDR3: CASSLSPRTGEIEQYF. Here the CDR3 DNA reads TGTGCCAGCAGTTTATCCCCGAGGACAGGAGAAATCGAGCAGTACTTC.

The chain links TRBV2 to TRBJ2-2; TRBD2 is a possible D gene (5 bases). There are 17 residues in the CDR3. The V end was cut by 0 bases, the J end by 0 bases, with 11 bases between. In germline, CDR1 is SNHLY, CDR2 FYNNEI. The CDR3 here is CASSEAPARANTGELFF. As DNA, the CDR3 is TGTGCCAGCAGTGAAGCGCCCGCGCGGGCGAACACCGGGGAGCTGTTTTTT.

The rearrangement joins TRBV2 to TRBJ2-3; D is ambiguous. CDR1 and CDR2 (germline): SNHLY, FYNNEI. The CDR3 consists of 12 residues. Trimming pared 4 bases from V and 11 bases from J, leaving 13 bases between. The CDR3 loop is CASSGSSYEQYF. CDR3 nucleotide sequence: TGTGCCAGCAGTGGGTCGTCCTATGAGCAGTATTTT.

The chain joins TRBV28 to TRBJ2-5; 8 nucleotides agree with TRBD2. CDR1 is MDHEN, CDR2 SYDVKM, per germline. V gave up 7 bases and J gave up 4 bases; unmatched junction bases: 8. The CDR3 totals 14 residues. The CDR3 sequence is CASMGPGGRETQYF. CDR3 DNA sequence: TGTGCCAGCATGGGCCCGGGGGGGCGAGAGACCCAGTACTTC. The whole variable domain, filled in from reference TRBV28 and TRBJ2-5, reads DVKVTQSSRYLVKRTGEKVFLECVQDMDHENMFWYRQDPGLGLRLIYFSYDVKMKEKGDIPEGYSVSREKKERFSLILESASTNQTSMYLCASMGPGGRETQYFGPGTRLLVL.

The chain links TRBV20-1 to TRBJ2-5; the match to TRBD2 covers 8 bases. Per the germline V gene, CDR1 is DFQATT and CDR2 is SNEGSKA (reference sequence). The CDR3 runs to 11 residues. The CDR3 nucleotides are TGCGCGACTAGCGTTCAAGAGACCCAGTACTTC. Translated: CATSVQETQYF.

With respect to this clone: In the same sample, other DNA sequences code for this CDR3. The V gene is TRBV9, the J gene TRBJ1-1, with TRBD1 as a possible D gene (5 bases). The CDR3 extends over 15 amino acids. Germline V gene data show CDR1 as SGDLS and CDR2 as YYNGEE. V shed 0 bases and J shed 0 bases, with 9 bases lying between them. The CDR3 region has the DNA TGTGCCAGCAGCGTAGGGTGGGGGATGAACACTGAAGCTTTCTTT. It translates to CASSVGWGMNTEAFF.

For the CDR3, the DNA is TGTGCCAGCAGCGCCACCGGACTAGCTCTAACGGGGGAGCAGTACTTC. It codes for CASSATGLALTGEQYF. V usage is TRBV9 and J usage is TRBJ2-7; 8 nucleotides agree with TRBD2. This CDR3 contains 16 residues. The germline CDR1 and CDR2 sequences are SGDLS and YYNGEE. V lost 3 bases and J lost 7; bases outside the gene matches: 15.

The V gene is TRBV20-1, the J gene TRBJ2-7, with D unclear. From germline, CDR1 is DFQATT and CDR2 SNEGSKA (reference sequence). With 6 bases removed from V and 3 bases from J, the gap between germline ends came to 6 bases. CDR3 length: 10 residues. The CDR3: CSALYYEQYF. DNA of the CDR3: TGCAGTGCCCTCTACTACGAGCAGTACTTC.

This clone appeared once. V is TRBV13 and J is TRBJ1-5; D is undetermined. CDR1 is PRHDT, CDR2 FYEKMQ, per germline (reference sequence). The V end was cut by 8 bases, the J end by 0 bases, with 23 bases between. The CDR3 contains 18 residues. DNA of the CDR3: TGTGCCAGCCCCAGGTGGGGTGGCTACGACGATAGCAATCAGCCCCAGCATTTT. Translating gives CASPRWGGYDDSNQPQHF.

J is TRBJ1-1 and V is TRBV12-5; no reliable D call. Between the trimmed V and J ends, which lost 1 base and 6 bases, there was a span of 9 bases. This CDR3 is 13 amino acids long. Germline CDR1 reads LGHNT; CDR2 reads FRNRAP. The CDR3 DNA sequence: TGTGCTAGTGGTTTGGAAATAGGTCCTGAAGCTTTCTTT. Translated: CASGLEIGPEAFF.

This clone was seen a single time. The chain joins TRBV4-2 to TRBJ1-2; D is undetermined. V was shortened by 1 base and J by 1 base, with 10 bases between the two germline ends. The CDR3 contains 15 residues. The germline gives CDR1 LGHNA, CDR2 YNFKEQ. The CDR3 protein is CASSQAADGNYGYTF. CDR3 nucleotides: TGTGCCAGCAGCCAAGCGGCAGACGGTAACTATGGCTACACCTTC.

V and J are TRBV19 and TRBJ2-2; 7 bases are a match to TRBD2. V lost 5 bases, J lost 6 bases, and 9 bases stayed unmatched. This CDR3 is 15 amino acids long. From germline, CDR1 is LNHDA and CDR2 SQIVND (reference sequence). The CDR3 sequence is CASSARDYLPGELFF. The DNA of the CDR3 is TGTGCCAGTAGTGCCCGGGACTACCTCCCCGGGGAGCTGTTTTTT.